Listed below are T cell receptor beta chains from one sample, sequenced in a study of beta chain features in type 1 diabetes. Measured with immunoSEQ multiplex PCR; TCRdb has only the in-frame clones, and not every one. The sample yields about 700,000 clones, around 15% seen once. The sample taken for sequencing was naive CD4+ T cells from blood. The receptors originated from a man between 18 and 35 years old with type 1 diabetes. CDR3s include the opening cysteine and the closing phenylalanine or tryptophan. Each record gives: clone size, J gene, V gene, D gene, CDR3 protein, CDR3 DNA. D genes are given only for firm matches. Size tells how often a clone was seen (once, few, many) or the class of an expanded clone, and some rows leave it out.

clone size: -; J gene: TRBJ2-6; V gene: TRBV4-1; D gene: TRBD2; CDR3 protein: CASSQDSGTTGANVLTF; CDR3 DNA: TGCGCCAGCAGCCAAGATTCAGGGACTACTGGGGCCAACGTCCTGACTTTC
clone size: -; J gene: TRBJ2-5; V gene: TRBV5-1; D gene: -; CDR3 protein: CASSLVGGDGETQYF; CDR3 DNA: TGCGCCAGCAGCTTGGTCGGAGGGGATGGAGAGACCCAGTACTTC
clone size: few; J gene: TRBJ1-1; V gene: TRBV7-9; D gene: TRBD1; CDR3 protein: CASSLAGTGVANTEAFF; CDR3 DNA: TGTGCCAGCAGCTTAGCCGGGACAGGGGTCGCGAACACTGAAGCTTTCTTT
clone size: few; J gene: TRBJ2-3; V gene: TRBV7-8; D gene: -; CDR3 protein: CASSSFWSDTQYF; CDR3 DNA: TGTGCCAGCAGCTCTTTTTGGTCAGATACGCAGTATTTT
clone size: -; J gene: TRBJ2-1; V gene: TRBV29-1; D gene: -; CDR3 protein: CSGRQDFGVYNEQFF; CDR3 DNA: TGCAGCGGACGACAGGATTTCGGGGTATACAATGAGCAGTTCTTC
clone size: -; J gene: TRBJ2-3; V gene: TRBV10-3; D gene: -; CDR3 protein: CAIMGGQSTDTQYF; CDR3 DNA: TGTGCCATCATGGGGGGACAGAGCACAGATACGCAGTATTTT
clone size: -; J gene: TRBJ1-6; V gene: TRBV6-5; D gene: -; CDR3 protein: CASSWGSNSPLHF; CDR3 DNA: TGTGCCAGCAGTTGGGGGAGTAATTCACCCCTCCACTTT
clone size: -; J gene: TRBJ1-1; V gene: TRBV30; D gene: -; CDR3 protein: CAWIGGQMNTEAFF; CDR3 DNA: TGTGCCTGGATTGGGGGCCAGATGAACACTGAAGCTTTCTTT
clone size: few; J gene: TRBJ2-2; V gene: TRBV28; D gene: TRBD2; CDR3 protein: CASSRGLAGVGGELFF; CDR3 DNA: TGTGCCAGCAGCCGAGGGCTAGCGGGGGTCGGCGGGGAGCTGTTTTTT
clone size: few; J gene: TRBJ2-1; V gene: TRBV29-1; D gene: -; CDR3 protein: CSVEALDGEQFF; CDR3 DNA: TGCAGCGTTGAAGCCTTGGACGGTGAGCAGTTCTTC
clone size: -; J gene: TRBJ2-1; V gene: TRBV19; D gene: TRBD1; CDR3 protein: CATLPGQGFNEQFF; CDR3 DNA: TGTGCCACTCTCCCGGGACAGGGATTCAATGAGCAGTTCTTC
clone size: few; J gene: TRBJ1-5; V gene: TRBV18; D gene: -; CDR3 protein: CASSPGQSNQPQHF; CDR3 DNA: TGTGCCAGCTCACCCGGACAGAGCAATCAGCCCCAGCATTTT
clone size: few; J gene: TRBJ2-4; V gene: TRBV2; D gene: -; CDR3 protein: CASSEVLGSPGDF; CDR3 DNA: TGTGCCAGCAGTGAAGTCCTAGGGTCCCCGGGGGACTTC
clone size: -; J gene: TRBJ2-1; V gene: TRBV2; D gene: TRBD1; CDR3 protein: CASRPGQIYNEQFF; CDR3 DNA: TGTGCCAGCAGGCCGGGACAGATCTACAATGAGCAGTTCTTC
clone size: few; J gene: TRBJ1-2; V gene: TRBV30; D gene: TRBD1; CDR3 protein: CAWSDRGGYTF; CDR3 DNA: TGTGCCTGGAGTGACAGGGGAGGCTACACCTTC
clone size: few; J gene: TRBJ1-5; V gene: TRBV2; D gene: -; CDR3 protein: CASSEGAADQPQHF; CDR3 DNA: TGTGCCAGCAGTGAAGGGGCAGCTGATCAGCCCCAGCATTTT
clone size: -; J gene: TRBJ1-6; V gene: TRBV5-4; D gene: -; CDR3 protein: CASTKEGNSPLHF; CDR3 DNA: TGTGCCAGCACGAAAGAGGGGAATTCACCCCTCCACTTT
clone size: few; J gene: TRBJ1-2; V gene: TRBV9; D gene: TRBD1; CDR3 protein: CASSEGAGDYGYTF; CDR3 DNA: TGTGCCAGCAGCGAGGGGGCAGGGGACTATGGCTACACCTTC
clone size: -; J gene: TRBJ2-1; V gene: TRBV6-6; D gene: TRBD1; CDR3 protein: CASNANHRGNEQFF; CDR3 DNA: TGTGCCAGCAACGCGAACCACAGGGGCAATGAGCAGTTCTTC
clone size: -; J gene: TRBJ2-2; V gene: TRBV30; D gene: -; CDR3 protein: CAWGRWSNTGELFF; CDR3 DNA: TGTGCCTGGGGTCGTTGGTCTAACACCGGGGAGCTGTTTTTT
clone size: few; J gene: TRBJ2-5; V gene: TRBV29-1; D gene: -; CDR3 protein: CSVRQETQYF; CDR3 DNA: TGCAGCGTGAGACAAGAGACCCAGTACTTC
clone size: few; J gene: TRBJ1-2; V gene: TRBV15; D gene: TRBD1; CDR3 protein: CATSRDRQGGYTF; CDR3 DNA: TGTGCCACCAGCAGAGATCGACAGGGTGGCTACACCTTC
clone size: -; J gene: TRBJ2-5; V gene: TRBV4-1; D gene: -; CDR3 protein: CASSPLPAGLRVETQYF; CDR3 DNA: TGCGCCAGCAGCCCCCTCCCGGCAGGGCTAAGAGTGGAGACCCAGTACTTC
clone size: -; J gene: TRBJ1-2; V gene: TRBV7-8; D gene: TRBD1; CDR3 protein: CASSLSDRAHGYTF; CDR3 DNA: TGTGCCAGCAGCTTATCCGACAGGGCACATGGCTACACCTTC
clone size: -; J gene: TRBJ1-1; V gene: TRBV6-5; D gene: -; CDR3 protein: CASSPVGGRTEAFF; CDR3 DNA: TGTGCCAGCAGCCCCGTGGGGGGAAGGACTGAAGCTTTCTTT
clone size: -; J gene: TRBJ1-2; V gene: TRBV6-6; D gene: -; CDR3 protein: CASSLDIPDPYGYTF; CDR3 DNA: TGTGCCAGCAGTTTGGACATTCCCGACCCCTATGGCTACACCTTC
clone size: few; J gene: TRBJ1-2; V gene: TRBV29-1; D gene: TRBD1; CDR3 protein: CSVQQGWIGYTF; CDR3 DNA: TGCAGCGTTCAACAGGGGTGGATTGGCTACACCTTC
clone size: -; J gene: TRBJ1-2; V gene: TRBV7-2; D gene: -; CDR3 protein: CASSYTPTEVYGYTF; CDR3 DNA: TGTGCCAGCAGCTACACCCCGACGGAGGTCTATGGCTACACCTTC
clone size: -; J gene: TRBJ2-7; V gene: TRBV9; D gene: -; CDR3 protein: CASSSRPAYEQYF; CDR3 DNA: TGTGCCAGCAGCTCTCGGCCCGCCTACGAGCAGTACTTC
clone size: few; J gene: TRBJ1-4; V gene: TRBV4-1; D gene: -; CDR3 protein: CASSQVVSLEKLFF; CDR3 DNA: TGCGCCAGCAGCCAAGTGGTCAGCCTGGAAAAACTGTTTTTT
clone size: few; J gene: TRBJ1-1; V gene: TRBV28; D gene: -; CDR3 protein: CASSPTSRGKLEAFF; CDR3 DNA: TGTGCCAGCAGTCCAACGAGTAGGGGAAAGCTTGAAGCTTTCTTT
clone size: -; J gene: TRBJ2-1; V gene: TRBV4-1; D gene: -; CDR3 protein: CASSQWGLGDEQFF; CDR3 DNA: TGCGCCAGCAGCCAATGGGGCTTAGGGGATGAGCAGTTCTTC
clone size: -; J gene: TRBJ1-2; V gene: TRBV19; D gene: -; CDR3 protein: CASSIQGRGYTF; CDR3 DNA: TGTGCCAGTAGTATACAGGGCCGCGGCTACACCTTC
clone size: -; J gene: TRBJ1-2; V gene: TRBV12-2; D gene: -; CDR3 protein: CASRRSEGCVNYGYTF; CDR3 DNA: TGTGCAAGTCGGCGTTCCGAGGGATGCGTTAACTATGGCTACACCTTC
clone size: few; J gene: TRBJ2-3; V gene: TRBV2; D gene: -; CDR3 protein: CASSVYPSDTQYF; CDR3 DNA: TGTGCCAGCAGTGTTTATCCTTCAGATACGCAGTATTTT
clone size: few; J gene: TRBJ1-2; V gene: TRBV6-1; D gene: TRBD1; CDR3 protein: CASSEFHRRTGSNGYTF; CDR3 DNA: TGTGCCAGCAGCGAATTTCACAGACGGACAGGGAGTAATGGCTACACCTTC
clone size: -; J gene: TRBJ2-2; V gene: TRBV5-1; D gene: TRBD1; CDR3 protein: CASSGTDAGELFF; CDR3 DNA: TGCGCCAGCAGCGGGACAGACGCCGGGGAGCTGTTTTTT
clone size: few; J gene: TRBJ2-1; V gene: TRBV7-2; D gene: -; CDR3 protein: CASSLGGAEYNEQFF; CDR3 DNA: TGTGCCAGCAGCTTAGGGGGGGCGGAGTACAATGAGCAGTTCTTC
clone size: few; J gene: TRBJ2-7; V gene: TRBV18; D gene: -; CDR3 protein: CASSPERDYEQYF; CDR3 DNA: TGTGCCAGCTCACCTGAGAGGGACTACGAGCAGTACTTC
clone size: few; J gene: TRBJ1-1; V gene: TRBV5-1; D gene: -; CDR3 protein: CASSFTGWNTEAFF; CDR3 DNA: TGCGCCAGCAGCTTTACAGGGTGGAACACTGAAGCTTTCTTT
clone size: -; J gene: TRBJ2-7; V gene: TRBV7-3; D gene: TRBD1; CDR3 protein: CASSPTGVGYEQYF; CDR3 DNA: TGTGCCAGCAGCCCCACAGGGGTCGGCTACGAGCAGTACTTC
clone size: -; J gene: TRBJ2-1; V gene: TRBV5-1; D gene: -; CDR3 protein: CASSLRAGGYNEQFF; CDR3 DNA: TGCGCCAGCAGCTTGCGGGCCGGGGGCTACAATGAGCAGTTCTTC
clone size: -; J gene: TRBJ1-6; V gene: TRBV6-5; D gene: -; CDR3 protein: CASSTLGNSPLHF; CDR3 DNA: TGTGCCAGCAGCACCCTGGGTAATTCACCCCTCCACTTT
clone size: -; J gene: TRBJ1-5; V gene: TRBV10-3; D gene: -; CDR3 protein: CAISESLGGSWNQPQHF; CDR3 DNA: TGTGCCATCAGTGAGTCTTTGGGGGGCTCATGGAATCAGCCCCAGCATTTT
clone size: few; J gene: TRBJ2-5; V gene: TRBV7-3; D gene: TRBD1; CDR3 protein: CASSLTGTGRETQYF; CDR3 DNA: TGTGCCAGCAGCCTTACCGGGACAGGTAGAGAGACCCAGTACTTC
clone size: few; J gene: TRBJ1-3; V gene: TRBV4-2; D gene: TRBD1; CDR3 protein: CASSQGQGTGNTIYF; CDR3 DNA: TGTGCCAGCAGCCAAGGACAGGGTACTGGAAACACCATATATTTT